This TCR beta chain was documented in a study of blood T cell repertoires in COVID-19. Across the whole study: Specimens from acute and convalescent COVID-19 originated in the United States, Italy and Spain. PBMCs, B-cell-depleted T cells, or T cells were the source of the cDNA or gDNA that made up the material.

CDR1 is SEHNR and CDR2 is FQNEAQ in the germline V gene (reference sequence). The length of the CDR3 is 16 residues. The V gene end was trimmed by 5 bases and the J gene end by 4 bases; junction bases not matched to a gene: 13. In the study's own analysis: How many nucleated cells were present was estimated from reference gene primer amplification. The repertoire was sequenced with immunoSEQ multiplex PCR; TCRdb's copy has only in-frame clones and lacks some. That table supplies the V and J calls and clone size; D and trimming were determined from the DNA. The sample includes about 160,000 clones, 85% of them seen just once.

The sample comprised peripheral blood. V usage is TRBV7-9 and J usage is TRBJ1-1, with 7 nucleotides matching TRBD1. This sequence originates from a human donor with acute or convalescent COVID-19. The donor label of this sample is uncertain. CDR3 in amino acids: CASSRGTARMSTEAFF. For the CDR3, the DNA is TGTGCCAGCAGCCGCGGGACAGCCCGAATGAGCACTGAAGCTTTCTTT. Variable domain in full (rest from reference TRBV7-9 and TRBJ1-1): DTGVSQNPRHKITKRGQNVTFRCDPISEHNRLYWYRQTLGQGPEFLTYFQNEAQLEKSRLLSDRFSAERPKGSFSTLEIQRTEQGDSAMYLCASSRGTARMSTEAFFGQGTRLTVV.